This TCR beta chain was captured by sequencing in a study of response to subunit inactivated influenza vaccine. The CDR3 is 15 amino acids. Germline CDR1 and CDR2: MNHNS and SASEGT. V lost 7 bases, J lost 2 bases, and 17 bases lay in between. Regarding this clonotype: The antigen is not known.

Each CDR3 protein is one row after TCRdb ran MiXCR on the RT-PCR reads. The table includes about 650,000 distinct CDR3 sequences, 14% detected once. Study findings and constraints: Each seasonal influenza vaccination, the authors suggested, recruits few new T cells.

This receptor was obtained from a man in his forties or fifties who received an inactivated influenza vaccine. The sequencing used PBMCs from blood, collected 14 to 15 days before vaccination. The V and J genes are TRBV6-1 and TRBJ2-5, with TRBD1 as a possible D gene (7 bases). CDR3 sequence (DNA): TGTGCCAGCAATACAGGGGCCGGGGGACAAGAGACCCAGTACTTC. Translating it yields CASNTGAGGQETQYF.